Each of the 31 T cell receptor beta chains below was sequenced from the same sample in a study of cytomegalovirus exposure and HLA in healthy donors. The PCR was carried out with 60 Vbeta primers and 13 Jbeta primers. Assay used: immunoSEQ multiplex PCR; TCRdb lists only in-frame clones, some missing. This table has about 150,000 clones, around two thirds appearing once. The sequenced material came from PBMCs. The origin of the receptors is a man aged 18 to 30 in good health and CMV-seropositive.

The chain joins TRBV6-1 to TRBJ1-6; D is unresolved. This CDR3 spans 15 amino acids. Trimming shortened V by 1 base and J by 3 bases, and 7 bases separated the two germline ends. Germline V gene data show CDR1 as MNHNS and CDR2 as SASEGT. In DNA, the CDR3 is TGTGCCAGCAGTGAAGTCAGAAACTATAATTCACCCCTCCACTTT. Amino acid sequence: CASSEVRNYNSPLHF.

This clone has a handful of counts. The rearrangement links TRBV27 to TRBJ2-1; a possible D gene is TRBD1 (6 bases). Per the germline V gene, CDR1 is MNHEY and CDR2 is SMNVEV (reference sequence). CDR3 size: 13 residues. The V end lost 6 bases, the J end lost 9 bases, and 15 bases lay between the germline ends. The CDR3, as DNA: TGTGCCAGCAGACCTGGGGACAAGTCTGAGCAGTTCTTC. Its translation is CASRPGDKSEQFF.

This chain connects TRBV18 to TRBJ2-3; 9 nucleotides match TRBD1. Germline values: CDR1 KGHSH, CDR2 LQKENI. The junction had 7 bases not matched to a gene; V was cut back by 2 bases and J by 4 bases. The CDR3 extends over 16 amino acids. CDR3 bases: TGTGCCAGCTCACCAGTAAGGACAGGGGTGGCAGATACGCAGTATTTT. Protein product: CASSPVRTGVADTQYF.

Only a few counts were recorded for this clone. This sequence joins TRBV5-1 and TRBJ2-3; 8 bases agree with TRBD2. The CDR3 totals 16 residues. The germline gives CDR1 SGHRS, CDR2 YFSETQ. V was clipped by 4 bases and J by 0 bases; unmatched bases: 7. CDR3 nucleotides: TGCGCCAGCAGCCTTTTAGCGGGGACTAGCACAGATACGCAGTATTTT. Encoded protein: CASSLLAGTSTDTQYF.

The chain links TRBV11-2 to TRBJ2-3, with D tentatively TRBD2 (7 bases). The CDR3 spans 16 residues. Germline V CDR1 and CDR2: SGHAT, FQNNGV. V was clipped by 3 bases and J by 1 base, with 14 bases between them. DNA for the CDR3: TGTGCCAGCAGCTTCTCGAGGGGGGGAGGCACAGATACGCAGTATTTT. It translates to CASSFSRGGGTDTQYF.

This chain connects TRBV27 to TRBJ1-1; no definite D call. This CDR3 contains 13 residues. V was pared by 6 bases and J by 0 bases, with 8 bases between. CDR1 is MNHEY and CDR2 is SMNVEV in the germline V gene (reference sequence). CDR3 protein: CASRHDMNTEAFF. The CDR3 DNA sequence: TGTGCCAGCAGGCACGACATGAACACTGAAGCTTTCTTT.

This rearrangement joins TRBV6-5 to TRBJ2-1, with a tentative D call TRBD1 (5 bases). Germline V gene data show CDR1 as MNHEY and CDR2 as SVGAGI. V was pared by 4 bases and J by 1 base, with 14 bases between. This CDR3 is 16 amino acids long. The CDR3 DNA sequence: TGTGCCAGCAGTTTCATCCAGGGAACATCCTACAATGAGCAGTTCTTC. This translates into CASSFIQGTSYNEQFF.

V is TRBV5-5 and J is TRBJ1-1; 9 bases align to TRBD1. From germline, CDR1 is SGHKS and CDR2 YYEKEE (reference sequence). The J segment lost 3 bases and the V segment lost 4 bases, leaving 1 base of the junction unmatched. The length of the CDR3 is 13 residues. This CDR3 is CASSRTGDTEAFF. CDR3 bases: TGTGCCAGCAGCCGGACAGGGGACACTGAAGCTTTCTTT.

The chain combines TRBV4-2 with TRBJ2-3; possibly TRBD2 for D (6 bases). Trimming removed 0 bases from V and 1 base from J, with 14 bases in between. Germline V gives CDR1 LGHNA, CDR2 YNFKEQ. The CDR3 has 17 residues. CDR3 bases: TGTGCCAGCAGCCAAGATCAAGTCCGCGGGGGCACAGATACGCAGTATTTT. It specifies CASSQDQVRGGTDTQYF.

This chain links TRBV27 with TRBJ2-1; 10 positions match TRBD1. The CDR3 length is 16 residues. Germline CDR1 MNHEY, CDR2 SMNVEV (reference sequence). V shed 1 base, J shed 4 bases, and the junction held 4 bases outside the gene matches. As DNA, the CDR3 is TGTGCCAGCAGTTTATTGGGGACAGGGGTGTACAATGAGCAGTTCTTC. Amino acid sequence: CASSLLGTGVYNEQFF.

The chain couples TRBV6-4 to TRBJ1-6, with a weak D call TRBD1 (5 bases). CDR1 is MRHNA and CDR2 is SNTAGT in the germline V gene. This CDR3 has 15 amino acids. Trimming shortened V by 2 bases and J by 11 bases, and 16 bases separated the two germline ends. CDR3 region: CASSDTGLAFPPLHF. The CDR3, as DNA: TGTGCCAGCAGTGACACGGGACTCGCCTTCCCACCCCTCCACTTT.

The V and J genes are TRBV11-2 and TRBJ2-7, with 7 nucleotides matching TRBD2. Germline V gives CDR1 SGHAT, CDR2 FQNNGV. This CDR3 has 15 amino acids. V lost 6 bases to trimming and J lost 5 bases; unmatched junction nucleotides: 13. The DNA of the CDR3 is TGTGCCAGCAGGTATATGGGGATAGCGGGCCACGAGCAGTACTTC. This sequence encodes CASRYMGIAGHEQYF.

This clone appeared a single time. The CDR3 protein is CASSQDRASGSSETQYF. The CDR3 DNA sequence: TGTGCCAGCAGCCAAGATAGGGCTAGCGGGAGTTCGGAGACCCAGTACTTC. This chain joins TRBV4-2 and TRBJ2-5, with 10 bases matching TRBD2. The CDR3 totals 17 residues. The V gene end was trimmed by 0 bases and the J gene end by 5 bases; junction bases not matched to a gene: 9. Germline assignment: CDR1 LGHNA and CDR2 YNFKEQ.

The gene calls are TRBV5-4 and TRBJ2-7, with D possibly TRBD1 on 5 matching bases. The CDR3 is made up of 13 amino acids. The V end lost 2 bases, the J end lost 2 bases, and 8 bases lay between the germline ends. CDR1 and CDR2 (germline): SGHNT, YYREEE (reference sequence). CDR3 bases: TGTGCCAGCAGCTTTCAAGGGGCCTACGAGCAGTACTTC. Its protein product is CASSFQGAYEQYF.

The CDR3 sequence: CASSAEGAFYSNQPQHF. The CDR3 DNA reads as TGTGCCAGCAGCGCAGAAGGGGCCTTCTATAGCAATCAGCCCCAGCATTTT. The chain recombines TRBV7-6 with TRBJ1-5; tentatively, D is TRBD1 (5 bases). This CDR3 has 17 residues. Germline loops: CDR1 SGHVS, CDR2 FNYEAQ. V was shortened by 5 bases and J by 0 bases, with 17 bases between the two germline ends. Full variable domain (remainder filled in from reference TRBV7-6 and TRBJ1-5): GAGVSQSPRYKVTKRGQDVALRCDPISGHVSLYWYRQALGQGPEFLTYFNYEAQQDKSGLPNDRFSAERPEGSISTLTIQRTEQRDSAMYRCASSAEGAFYSNQPQHFGDGTRLSIL.

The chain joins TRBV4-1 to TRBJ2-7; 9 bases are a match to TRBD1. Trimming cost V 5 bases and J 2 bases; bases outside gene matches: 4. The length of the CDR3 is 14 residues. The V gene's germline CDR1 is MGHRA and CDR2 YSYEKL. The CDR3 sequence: CASSFRTGAYEQYF. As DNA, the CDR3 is TGCGCCAGCAGCTTCCGGACAGGGGCCTACGAGCAGTACTTC.

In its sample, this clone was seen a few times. The CDR3: CASSLVGTSEETQYF. CDR3 bases: TGCGCCAGCAGCTTGGTAGGGACTAGCGAAGAGACCCAGTACTTC. The rearrangement links TRBV5-1 to TRBJ2-5; 10 nucleotides match TRBD2. Trimming at V came to 0 bases and at J to 3 bases, leaving 2 bases not matched to a gene. This CDR3 has 15 amino acids. CDR1 is SGHRS and CDR2 is YFSETQ in the germline V gene.

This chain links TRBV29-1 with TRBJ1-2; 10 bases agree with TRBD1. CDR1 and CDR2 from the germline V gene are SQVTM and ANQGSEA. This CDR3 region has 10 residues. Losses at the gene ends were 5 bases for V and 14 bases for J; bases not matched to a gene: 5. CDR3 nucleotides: TGCAGCGTTCTAGGACAGGGGGGGACCTTC. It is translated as CSVLGQGGTF.

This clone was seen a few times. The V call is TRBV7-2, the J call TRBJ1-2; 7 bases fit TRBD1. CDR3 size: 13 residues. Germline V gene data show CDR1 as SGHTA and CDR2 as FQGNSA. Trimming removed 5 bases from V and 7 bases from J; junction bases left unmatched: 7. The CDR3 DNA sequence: TGTGCCAGCAGCCGAACAGGGGACGGTGGCTACACCTTC. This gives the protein CASSRTGDGGYTF. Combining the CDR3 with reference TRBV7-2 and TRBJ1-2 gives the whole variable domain GAGVSQSPSNKVTEKGKDVELRCDPISGHTALYWYRQSLGQGLEFLIYFQGNSAPDKSGLPSDRFSAERTGGSVSTLTIQRTQQEDSAVYLCASSRTGDGGYTFGSGTRLTVV.

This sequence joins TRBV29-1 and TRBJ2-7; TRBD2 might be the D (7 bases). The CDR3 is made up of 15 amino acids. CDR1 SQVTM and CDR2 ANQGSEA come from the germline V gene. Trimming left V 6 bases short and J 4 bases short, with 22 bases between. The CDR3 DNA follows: TGCAGCGTCCTCCCCGGGGGGCAAGTGGGGTACGAGCAGTACTTC. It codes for CSVLPGGQVGYEQYF.

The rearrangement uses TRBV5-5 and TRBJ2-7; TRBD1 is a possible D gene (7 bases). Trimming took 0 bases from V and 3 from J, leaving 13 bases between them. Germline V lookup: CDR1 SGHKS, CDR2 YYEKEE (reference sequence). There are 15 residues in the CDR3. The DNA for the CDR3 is TGTGCCAGCAGCTTGGGGGGGGACAGCCGCTACGAGCAGTACTTC. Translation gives CASSLGGDSRYEQYF.

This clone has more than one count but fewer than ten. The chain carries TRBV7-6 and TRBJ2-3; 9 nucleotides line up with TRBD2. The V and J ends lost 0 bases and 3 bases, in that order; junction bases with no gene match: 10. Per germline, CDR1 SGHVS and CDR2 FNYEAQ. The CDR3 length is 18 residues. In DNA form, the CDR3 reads TGTGCCAGCAGCTTAGCGCGAGGGATAGCGGGAGTGACAGATACGCAGTATTTT. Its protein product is CASSLARGIAGVTDTQYF. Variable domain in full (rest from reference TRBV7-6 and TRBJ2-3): GAGVSQSPRYKVTKRGQDVALRCDPISGHVSLYWYRQALGQGPEFLTYFNYEAQQDKSGLPNDRFSAERPEGSISTLTIQRTEQRDSAMYRCASSLARGIAGVTDTQYFGPGTRLTVL.

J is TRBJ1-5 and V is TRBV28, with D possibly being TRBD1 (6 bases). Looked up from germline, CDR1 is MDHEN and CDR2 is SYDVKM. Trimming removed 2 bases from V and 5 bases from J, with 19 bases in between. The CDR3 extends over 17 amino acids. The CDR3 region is CASSLALRVGGDQPQHF. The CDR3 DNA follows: TGTGCCAGCAGTTTAGCCCTGCGAGTAGGGGGAGATCAGCCCCAGCATTTT.

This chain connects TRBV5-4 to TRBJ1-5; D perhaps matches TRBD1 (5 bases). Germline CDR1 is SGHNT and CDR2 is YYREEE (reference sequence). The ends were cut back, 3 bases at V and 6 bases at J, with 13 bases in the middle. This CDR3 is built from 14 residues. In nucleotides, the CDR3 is TGTGCCAGCAGCTCAGGTGGAGGGACTCAGCCCCAGCATTTT. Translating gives CASSSGGGTQPQHF.

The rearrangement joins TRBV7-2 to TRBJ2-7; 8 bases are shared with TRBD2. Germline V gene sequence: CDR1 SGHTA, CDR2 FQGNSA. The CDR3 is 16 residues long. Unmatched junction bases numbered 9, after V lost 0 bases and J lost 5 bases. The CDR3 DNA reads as TGTGCCAGCAGCTTAGCGCTCGGTAGCGGGGTGGACGAGCAGTACTTC. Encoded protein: CASSLALGSGVDEQYF.

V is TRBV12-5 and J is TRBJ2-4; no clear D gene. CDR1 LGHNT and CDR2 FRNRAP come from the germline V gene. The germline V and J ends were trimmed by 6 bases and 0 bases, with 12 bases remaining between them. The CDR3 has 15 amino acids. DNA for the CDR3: TGTGCTAGTGGGCGACGACTCGTAGCCAAAAACATTCAGTACTTC. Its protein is CASGRRLVAKNIQYF.

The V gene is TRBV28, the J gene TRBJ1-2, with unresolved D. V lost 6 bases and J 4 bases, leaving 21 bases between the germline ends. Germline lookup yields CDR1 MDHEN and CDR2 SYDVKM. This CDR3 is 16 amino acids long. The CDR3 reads CASSLTPRGDGYGYTF. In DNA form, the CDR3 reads TGTGCCAGCAGCCTCACCCCCCGGGGAGATGGCTATGGCTACACCTTC.

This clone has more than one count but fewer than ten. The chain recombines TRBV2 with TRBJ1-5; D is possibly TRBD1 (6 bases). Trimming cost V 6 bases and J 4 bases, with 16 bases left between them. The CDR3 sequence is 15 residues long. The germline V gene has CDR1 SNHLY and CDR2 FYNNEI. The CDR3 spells CASRMDSSNNQPQHF. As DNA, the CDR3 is TGTGCCAGCAGGATGGACAGTTCTAATAATCAGCCCCAGCATTTT.

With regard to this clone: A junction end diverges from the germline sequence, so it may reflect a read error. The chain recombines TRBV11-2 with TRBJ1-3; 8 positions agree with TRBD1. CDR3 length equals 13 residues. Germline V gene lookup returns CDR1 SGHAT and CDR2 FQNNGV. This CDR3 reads CASSLAPQDRANF. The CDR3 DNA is TGTGCCAGCAGCTTAGCCCCCCAGGACAGGGCTAATTTT.

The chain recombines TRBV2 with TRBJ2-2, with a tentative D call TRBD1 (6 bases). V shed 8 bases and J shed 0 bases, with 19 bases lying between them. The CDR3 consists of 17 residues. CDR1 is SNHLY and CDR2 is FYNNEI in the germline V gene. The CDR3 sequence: CASRTFLRTANTGELFF. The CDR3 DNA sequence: TGTGCCAGCCGGACCTTCCTCAGGACAGCGAACACCGGGGAGCTGTTTTTT.

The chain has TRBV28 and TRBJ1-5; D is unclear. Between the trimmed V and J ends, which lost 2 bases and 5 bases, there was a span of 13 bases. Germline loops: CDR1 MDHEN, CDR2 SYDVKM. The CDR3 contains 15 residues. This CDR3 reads CASSLRSGRDQPQHF. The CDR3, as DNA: TGTGCCAGCAGTTTACGAAGCGGACGGGATCAGCCCCAGCATTTT. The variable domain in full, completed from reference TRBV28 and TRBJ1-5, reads DVKVTQSSRYLVKRTGEKVFLECVQDMDHENMFWYRQDPGLGLRLIYFSYDVKMKEKGDIPEGYSVSREKKERFSLILESASTNQTSMYLCASSLRSGRDQPQHFGDGTRLSIL.